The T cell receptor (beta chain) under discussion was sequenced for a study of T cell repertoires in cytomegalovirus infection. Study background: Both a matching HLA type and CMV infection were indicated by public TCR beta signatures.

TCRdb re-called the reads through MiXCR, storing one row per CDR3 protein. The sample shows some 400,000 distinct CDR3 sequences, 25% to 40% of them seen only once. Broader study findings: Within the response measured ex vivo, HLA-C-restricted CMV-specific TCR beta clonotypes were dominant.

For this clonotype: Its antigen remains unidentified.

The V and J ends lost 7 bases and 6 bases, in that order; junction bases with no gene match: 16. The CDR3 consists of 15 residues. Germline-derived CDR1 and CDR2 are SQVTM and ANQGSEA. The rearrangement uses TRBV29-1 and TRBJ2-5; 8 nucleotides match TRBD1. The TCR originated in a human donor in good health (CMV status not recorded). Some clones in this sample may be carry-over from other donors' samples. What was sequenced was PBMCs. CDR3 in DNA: TGCAGCGCTCACGGGACAGGCAAGGGTGGAAAGACCCAGTACTTC. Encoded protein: CSAHGTGKGGKTQYF.